This paragraph reports one T cell receptor (beta chain). Only in-frame clones appear in the TCRdb table, and some are missing; sequencing was by immunoSEQ multiplex PCR. The table shows 300,000 to 350,000 clones, with around nine tenths occurring only once. These data originate in a study of blood T cell repertoires in COVID-19. This TCR derives from a woman in her twenties or thirties who had been exposed to COVID-19. The sequencing input was PBMCs or T cells enriched from blood (not recorded which).

In nucleotides, the CDR3 is TGTGCCAGCAGCCCTCAGGGGGCTTATAACACTGAAGCTTTCTTT. It translates to CASSPQGAYNTEAFF. This rearrangement joins TRBV9 to TRBJ1-1, with TRBD1 identical over 8 bases. Germline V gene sequence: CDR1 SGDLS, CDR2 YYNGEE. V lost 4 bases and J lost 2; bases outside the gene matches: 7. This CDR3 region has 15 residues.